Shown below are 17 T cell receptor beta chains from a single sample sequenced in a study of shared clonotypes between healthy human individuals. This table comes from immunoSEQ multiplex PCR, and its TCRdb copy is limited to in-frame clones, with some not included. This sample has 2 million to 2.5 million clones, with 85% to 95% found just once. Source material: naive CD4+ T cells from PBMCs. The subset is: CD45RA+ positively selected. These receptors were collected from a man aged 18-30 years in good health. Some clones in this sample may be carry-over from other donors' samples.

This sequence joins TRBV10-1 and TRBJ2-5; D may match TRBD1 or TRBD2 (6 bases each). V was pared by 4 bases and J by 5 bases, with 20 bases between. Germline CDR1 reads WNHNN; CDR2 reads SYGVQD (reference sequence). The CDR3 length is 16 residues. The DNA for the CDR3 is TGCGCCAGCAGTGGGTCCGGGACACTTGGGGGGGAGACCCAGTACTTC. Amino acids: CASSGSGTLGGETQYF.

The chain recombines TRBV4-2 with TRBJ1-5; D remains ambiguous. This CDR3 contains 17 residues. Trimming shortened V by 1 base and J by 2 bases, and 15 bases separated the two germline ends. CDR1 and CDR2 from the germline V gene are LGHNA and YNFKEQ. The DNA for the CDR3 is TGTGCCAGCAGCCAAGGGGCGACATGGGAGGGCAATCAGCCCCAGCATTTT. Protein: CASSQGATWEGNQPQHF.

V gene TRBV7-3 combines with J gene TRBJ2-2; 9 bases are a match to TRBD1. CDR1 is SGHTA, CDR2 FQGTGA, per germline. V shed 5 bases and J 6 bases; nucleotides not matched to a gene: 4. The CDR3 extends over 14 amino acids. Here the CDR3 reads CASSRDREPGELFF. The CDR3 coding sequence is TGTGCCAGCAGCCGGGACAGGGAGCCCGGGGAGCTGTTTTTT.

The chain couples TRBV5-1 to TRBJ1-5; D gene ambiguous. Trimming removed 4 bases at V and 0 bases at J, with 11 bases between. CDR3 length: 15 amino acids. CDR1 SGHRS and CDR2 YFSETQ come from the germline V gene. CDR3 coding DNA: TGCGCCAGCAGCCCCAAAGACGGTAGCAATCAGCCCCAGCATTTT. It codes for CASSPKDGSNQPQHF.

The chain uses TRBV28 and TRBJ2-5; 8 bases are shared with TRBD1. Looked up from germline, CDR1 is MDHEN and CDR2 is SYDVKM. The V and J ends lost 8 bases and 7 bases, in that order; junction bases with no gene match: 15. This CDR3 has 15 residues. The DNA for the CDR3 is TGTGCCAGCCAGGGGGCGGGACCTAAAGGGGGGACCCAGTACTTC. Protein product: CASQGAGPKGGTQYF.

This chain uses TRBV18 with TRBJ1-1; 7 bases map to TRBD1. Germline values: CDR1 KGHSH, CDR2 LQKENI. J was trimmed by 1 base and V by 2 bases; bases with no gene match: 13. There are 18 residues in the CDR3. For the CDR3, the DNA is TGTGCCAGCTCACCATTAGTGAGGGCAGGGGGAACGAACACTGAAGCTTTCTTT. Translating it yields CASSPLVRAGGTNTEAFF.

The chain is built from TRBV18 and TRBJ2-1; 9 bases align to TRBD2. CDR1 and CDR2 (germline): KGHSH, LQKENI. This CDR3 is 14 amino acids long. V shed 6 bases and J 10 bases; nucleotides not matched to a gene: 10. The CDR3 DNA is TGTGCCAGCTCGTTTCTAGCGGGACGGGACGAGCAGTTCTTC. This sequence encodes CASSFLAGRDEQFF.

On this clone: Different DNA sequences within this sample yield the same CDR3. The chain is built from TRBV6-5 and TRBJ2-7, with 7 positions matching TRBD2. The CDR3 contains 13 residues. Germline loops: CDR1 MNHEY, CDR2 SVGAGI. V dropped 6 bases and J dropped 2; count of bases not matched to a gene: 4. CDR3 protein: CASRAGTTYEQYF. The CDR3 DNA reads TGTGCCAGCAGAGCCGGGACTACCTACGAGCAGTACTTC.

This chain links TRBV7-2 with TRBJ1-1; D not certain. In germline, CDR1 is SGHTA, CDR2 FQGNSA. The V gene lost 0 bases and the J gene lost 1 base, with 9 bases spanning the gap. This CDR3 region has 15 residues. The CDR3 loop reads CASSLAGIQNTEAFF. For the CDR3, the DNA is TGTGCCAGCAGCTTAGCGGGTATCCAGAACACTGAAGCTTTCTTT.

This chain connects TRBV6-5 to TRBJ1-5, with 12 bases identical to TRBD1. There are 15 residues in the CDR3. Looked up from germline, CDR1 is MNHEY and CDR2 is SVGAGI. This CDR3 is CAVGTGGFTNQPQHF. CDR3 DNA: TGTGCAGTTGGGACAGGGGGCTTTACCAATCAGCCCCAGCATTTT.

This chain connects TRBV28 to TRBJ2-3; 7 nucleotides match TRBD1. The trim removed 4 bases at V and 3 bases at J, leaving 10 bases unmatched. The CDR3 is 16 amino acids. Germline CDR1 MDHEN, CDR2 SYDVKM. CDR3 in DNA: TGTGCCAGCAGTTCTATATACCTACAGGGGACAGATACGCAGTATTTT. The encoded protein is CASSSIYLQGTDTQYF.

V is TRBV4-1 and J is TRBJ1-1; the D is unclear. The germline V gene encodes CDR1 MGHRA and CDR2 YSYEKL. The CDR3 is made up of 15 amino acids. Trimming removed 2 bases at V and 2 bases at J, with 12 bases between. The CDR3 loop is CASSQRDTLNTEAFF. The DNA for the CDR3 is TGCGCCAGCAGCCAACGAGACACCCTCAACACTGAAGCTTTCTTT.

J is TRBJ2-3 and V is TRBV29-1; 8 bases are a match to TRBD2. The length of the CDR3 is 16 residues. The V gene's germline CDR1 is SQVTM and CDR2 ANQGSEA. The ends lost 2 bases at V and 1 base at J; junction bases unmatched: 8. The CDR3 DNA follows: TGCAGCGTTGAAACAGGACTAGCAGCAGGCACAGATACGCAGTATTTT. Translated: CSVETGLAAGTDTQYF.

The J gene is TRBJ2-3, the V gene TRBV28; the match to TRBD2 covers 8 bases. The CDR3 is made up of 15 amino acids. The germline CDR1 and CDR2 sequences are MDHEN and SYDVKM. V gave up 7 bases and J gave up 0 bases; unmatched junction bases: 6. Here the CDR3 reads CASTETSGSTDTQYF. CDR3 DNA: TGTGCCAGCACCGAAACTAGCGGTAGCACAGATACGCAGTATTTT.

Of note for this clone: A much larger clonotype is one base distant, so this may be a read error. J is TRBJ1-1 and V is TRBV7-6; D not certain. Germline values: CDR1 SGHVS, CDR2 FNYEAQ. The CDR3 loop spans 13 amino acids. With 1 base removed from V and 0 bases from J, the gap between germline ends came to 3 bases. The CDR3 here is CASSLDMNTEAFF. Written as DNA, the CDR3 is TGTGCCAGCAGCTTAGACATGAACACTGAAGCTTTCTTT.

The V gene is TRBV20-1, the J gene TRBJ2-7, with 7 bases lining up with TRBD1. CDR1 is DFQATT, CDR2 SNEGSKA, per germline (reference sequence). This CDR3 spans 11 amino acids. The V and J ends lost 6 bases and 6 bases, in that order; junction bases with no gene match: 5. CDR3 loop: CSASTGIEQYF. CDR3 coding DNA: TGCAGTGCCTCGACAGGGATCGAGCAGTACTTC.

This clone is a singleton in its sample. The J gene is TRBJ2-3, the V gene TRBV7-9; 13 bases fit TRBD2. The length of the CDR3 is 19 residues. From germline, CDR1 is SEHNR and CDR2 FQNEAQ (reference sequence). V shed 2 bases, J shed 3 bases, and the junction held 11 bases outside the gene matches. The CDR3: CASSLFRRTSGRGTDTQYF. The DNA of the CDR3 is TGTGCCAGCAGCTTATTCCGGAGGACTAGCGGGAGAGGGACAGATACGCAGTATTTT.